The 32 T cell receptor beta chains below all came from one sample that was sequenced in a study of T cell changes during pregnancy in multiple sclerosis (dated by TCRdb to the late 2010s). Libraries were prepared through the immunoSEQ multiplex PCR assay. The source is immuneACCESS, and TCRdb retained only in-frame sequences with V and J called. Part of the clones is not carried over; for the studies checked, unresolved V genes explain less than half of this, and the remainder is unexplained. The sample profile shows about 49,000 clones; 90% to 95% of them were found once. Together, the top ten hold less than 6% of the sample. This specimen consisted of CD8+ T cells from peripheral blood mononuclear cells, obtained before pregnancy. Receptors originate from a female donor with multiple sclerosis, enrolled in a pregnancy study.

This clone was observed a single time. J is TRBJ2-2 and V is TRBV5-4, with 9 nucleotides matching TRBD1. Germline values: CDR1 SGHNT, CDR2 YYREEE (reference sequence). CDR3 length: 14 amino acids. The V and J ends lost 7 bases and 2 bases, in that order; junction bases with no gene match: 3. The CDR3 nucleotides read TGTGCCAGCTGGGACAGGGTAAACACCGGGGAGCTGTTTTTT. It codes for CASWDRVNTGELFF.

Concerning this clone itself: Other nucleotide sequences in the sample specify the same CDR3. The rearrangement links TRBV29-1 to TRBJ1-1; D is uncertain. Germline CDR1 reads SQVTM; CDR2 reads ANQGSEA. The CDR3 contains 11 residues. V lost 3 bases, J lost 0 bases, and 2 bases lay in between. CDR3 nucleotides: TGCAGCGTTGACATGAACACTGAAGCTTTCTTT. Translation gives CSVDMNTEAFF. The variable domain in full, completed from reference TRBV29-1 and TRBJ1-1, reads SAVISQKPSRDICQRGTSLTIQCQVDSQVTMMFWYRQQPGQSLTLIATANQGSEATYESGFVIDKFPISRPNLTFSTLTVSNMSPEDSSIYLCSVDMNTEAFFGQGTRLTVV.

The chain links TRBV5-4 to TRBJ1-1; D remains ambiguous. Trimming removed 5 bases from V and 4 bases from J, with 12 bases in between. This CDR3 contains 13 residues. The germline V gene has CDR1 SGHNT and CDR2 YYREEE (reference sequence). CDR3 protein: CASRFRGSTEAFF. For the CDR3, the DNA is TGTGCCAGCAGATTCAGAGGGAGCACTGAAGCTTTCTTT. Filled out from reference TRBV5-4 and TRBJ1-1, the complete variable domain reads ETGVTQSPTHLIKTRGQQVTLRCSSQSGHNTVSWYQQALGQGPQFIFQYYREEENGRGNFPPRFSGLQFPNYSSELNVNALELDDSALYLCASRFRGSTEAFFGQGTRLTVV.

This sequence joins TRBV27 and TRBJ2-3; D is undetermined. Looked up from germline, CDR1 is MNHEY and CDR2 is SMNVEV (reference sequence). With 3 bases removed from V and 0 bases from J, the gap between germline ends came to 4 bases. This CDR3 comprises 13 residues. CDR3 bases: TGTGCCAGCAGTTTCGTTAGCACAGATACGCAGTATTTT. This encodes CASSFVSTDTQYF.

The chain uses TRBV14 and TRBJ2-7; D gene uncertain. V shed 3 bases and J shed 2 bases, with 17 bases lying between them. Germline-derived CDR1 and CDR2 are SGHDN and FVKESK. The CDR3 contains 16 residues. This CDR3 reads CASSHSPSEIPYEQYF. In nucleotides, the CDR3 is TGTGCCAGCAGCCATTCCCCCAGCGAAATCCCCTACGAGCAGTACTTC.

The V and J genes are TRBV20-1 and TRBJ2-1; D not certain. Germline V gene lookup returns CDR1 DFQATT and CDR2 SNEGSKA (reference sequence). The CDR3 has 11 residues. Trimming removed 6 bases at V and 10 bases at J, with 13 bases between. CDR3 sequence reads: CSAELLGEQFF. For the CDR3, the DNA is TGCAGTGCAGAACTCCTAGGAGAGCAGTTCTTC.

At least ten counts were recorded for this clone. The rearrangement links TRBV5-4 to TRBJ2-1; 8 positions agree with TRBD2. Germline values: CDR1 SGHNT, CDR2 YYREEE (reference sequence). The CDR3 extends over 17 amino acids. V was clipped by 3 bases and J by 4 bases; unmatched bases: 12. The CDR3 coding sequence is TGTGCCAGCAGCTGGTTGATCGGGAGGGAGGCGTACAATGAGCAGTTCTTC. It is translated as CASSWLIGREAYNEQFF.

The chain carries TRBV19 and TRBJ1-1; D call uncertain. V lost 8 bases and J 3 bases, leaving 13 bases between the germline ends. Germline-derived CDR1 and CDR2 are LNHDA and SQIVND (reference sequence). The CDR3 is made up of 13 amino acids. CDR3 DNA sequence: TGTGCCAGTGGGCCCGGGGTGGACACTGAAGCTTTCTTT. Translation gives CASGPGVDTEAFF.

This sequence joins TRBV7-2 and TRBJ1-1; the D gene is possibly TRBD1 (5 bases). Germline values: CDR1 SGHTA, CDR2 FQGNSA. This CDR3 region has 13 residues. With 1 base removed from V and 7 bases from J, the gap between germline ends came to 10 bases. This CDR3 is CASSLVPGNEAFF. In nucleotides, the CDR3 is TGTGCCAGCAGCTTAGTTCCAGGGAATGAAGCTTTCTTT.

The chain carries TRBV19 and TRBJ1-5, with D possibly TRBD1 on 5 matching bases. The CDR3 totals 12 residues. V lost 5 bases to trimming and J lost 6 bases, with 8 bases between them. Germline V gene lookup returns CDR1 LNHDA and CDR2 SQIVND (reference sequence). The CDR3 region is CASSAGVQPQHF. The CDR3 DNA is TGTGCCAGTAGTGCGGGGGTTCAGCCCCAGCATTTT.

The chain is built from TRBV27 and TRBJ1-2; maybe TRBD1 (5 bases). From germline, CDR1 is MNHEY and CDR2 SMNVEV (reference sequence). The CDR3 covers 13 residues. V shed 3 bases and J shed 5 bases, with 10 bases lying between them. CDR3 DNA: TGTGCCAGCAGTTTTGGCCGGGGGTATGGCTACACCTTC. This gives the protein CASSFGRGYGYTF.

J is TRBJ2-1 and V is TRBV29-1; no definite D call. V was cut by 4 bases and J by 5 bases, with 9 bases left in between. The germline V gene encodes CDR1 SQVTM and CDR2 ANQGSEA. The CDR3 sequence is 12 residues long. The CDR3 DNA follows: TGCAGCGTTGTAGGCCTAGACAATGAGCAGTTCTTC. This encodes CSVVGLDNEQFF.

The V call is TRBV4-1, the J call TRBJ2-5, with 8 positions matching TRBD1. Germline V gives CDR1 MGHRA, CDR2 YSYEKL. The trim removed 0 bases at V and 4 bases at J, leaving 13 bases unmatched. The CDR3 has 18 residues. CDR3 loop: CASSQDRGGQGISETQYF. CDR3 nucleotides: TGCGCCAGCAGCCAAGATCGTGGCGGACAGGGCATTTCAGAGACCCAGTACTTC.

The V gene is TRBV5-1, the J gene TRBJ1-3; 8 bases match TRBD1. The trim removed 0 bases at V and 1 base at J, leaving 9 bases unmatched. CDR1 and CDR2 (germline): SGHRS, YFSETQ. This CDR3 is 18 amino acids long. CDR3 in amino acids: CASSLDRGGPASGNTIYF. The CDR3 DNA follows: TGCGCCAGCAGCTTGGACAGGGGGGGGCCAGCGTCTGGAAACACCATATATTTT. The full variable domain, rest sourced from reference TRBV5-1 and TRBJ1-3, is KAGVTQTPRYLIKTRGQQVTLSCSPISGHRSVSWYQQTPGQGLQFLFEYFSETQRNKGNFPGRFSGRQFSNSRSEMNVSTLELGDSALYLCASSLDRGGPASGNTIYFGEGSWLTVV.

V and J are TRBV4-3 and TRBJ2-1; 12 bases align to TRBD2. The ends lost 4 bases at V and 10 bases at J; junction bases unmatched: 14. Germline V gene lookup returns CDR1 LGHNA and CDR2 YSLEER. This CDR3 spans 17 amino acids. The CDR3 bases are TGCGCCAGCAGCCCTAACCCGGGGCTAGCGGGAGGGAACGAGCAGTTCTTC. Translating it yields CASSPNPGLAGGNEQFF.

The chain employs TRBV27 and TRBJ2-3; 7 nucleotides match TRBD2. This CDR3 has 13 amino acids. V trimming: 5 bases; J trimming: 4 bases; junction bases outside the gene matches: 3. Per the germline V gene, CDR1 is MNHEY and CDR2 is SMNVEV (reference sequence). CDR3 sequence reads: CASSGDYADTQYF. As DNA, the CDR3 is TGTGCCAGCAGTGGGGACTACGCAGATACGCAGTATTTT.

V usage is TRBV27 and J usage is TRBJ2-5, with D possibly TRBD2 on 5 matching bases. CDR1 is MNHEY, CDR2 SMNVEV, per germline (reference sequence). This CDR3 has 13 residues. The germline V and J ends were trimmed by 7 bases and 5 bases, with 14 bases remaining between them. The CDR3 DNA follows: TGTGCCAGCACTGAACTAGGATCGGAGACCCAGTACTTC. As protein: CASTELGSETQYF.

The gene calls are TRBV4-3 and TRBJ2-7; 13 bases fit TRBD2. The CDR3 runs to 15 residues. V lost 3 bases and J lost 2; bases outside the gene matches: 1. CDR1 is LGHNA and CDR2 is YSLEER in the germline V gene. CDR3 protein: CASSQGTSGAYEQYF. The CDR3 nucleotides read TGCGCCAGCAGCCAGGGGACTAGCGGGGCCTACGAGCAGTACTTC.

The chain joins TRBV15 to TRBJ2-7; weak D call: TRBD1 (6 bases). With 5 bases removed from V and 5 bases from J, the gap between germline ends came to 16 bases. The CDR3 sequence is 14 residues long. The germline CDR1 and CDR2 sequences are LNHNV and YYDKDF (reference sequence). The CDR3 sequence: CATSGLQGIDEQYF. The CDR3 nucleotides read TGTGCCACCAGCGGCTTACAGGGTATCGACGAGCAGTACTTC.

The chain carries TRBV5-6 and TRBJ2-1; the match to TRBD2 covers 12 bases. Germline CDR1 reads SGHDT; CDR2 reads YYEEEE. This CDR3 spans 18 amino acids. The V segment lost 2 bases and the J segment 4 bases; nucleotides outside the gene matches: 10. The CDR3 DNA reads as TGTGCCAGCAGCTTCGGTTGGCGGACTAGCGGGGATTACAATGAGCAGTTCTTC. It encodes CASSFGWRTSGDYNEQFF.

This clone has a handful of counts. The chain is built from TRBV4-2 and TRBJ1-1, with TRBD1 matching 7 bases. J was trimmed by 1 base and V by 4 bases; bases with no gene match: 6. The CDR3 extends over 15 amino acids. The germline gives CDR1 LGHNA, CDR2 YNFKEQ. CDR3 sequence (DNA): TGTGCCAGCAGCCCCGGGGACAGAACGAACACTGAAGCTTTCTTT. This gives the protein CASSPGDRTNTEAFF.

The V and J genes are TRBV7-9 and TRBJ2-2; 8 positions match TRBD1. Germline loops: CDR1 SEHNR, CDR2 FQNEAQ (reference sequence). V was pared by 5 bases and J by 5 bases, with 10 bases of the junction left unmatched. The CDR3 spans 16 residues. CDR3 bases: TGTGCCAGCAGCCCGCACTGGACAGGGAGTACCGGGGAGCTGTTTTTT. This translates into CASSPHWTGSTGELFF. Filled out from reference TRBV7-9 and TRBJ2-2, the complete variable domain reads DTGVSQNPRHKITKRGQNVTFRCDPISEHNRLYWYRQTLGQGPEFLTYFQNEAQLEKSRLLSDRFSAERPKGSFSTLEIQRTEQGDSAMYLCASSPHWTGSTGELFFGEGSRLTVL.

DNA of the CDR3: TGTGCCAGAAGCTTGAATTGCGGGAGGGATGACTACGAGCAGTACTTC. Its protein is CARSLNCGRDDYEQYF. This chain links TRBV5-3 with TRBJ2-7; 9 bases are a match to TRBD2. TRBV5-3 is classed as an ORF, of uncertain function. The CDR3 spans 16 residues. The V segment lost 1 base and the J segment 3 bases; nucleotides outside the gene matches: 8.

J is TRBJ1-2 and V is TRBV6-1; tentatively, D is TRBD1 (5 bases). Germline CDR1 is MNHNS and CDR2 is SASEGT. The CDR3 spans 15 residues. The V end lost 7 bases, the J end lost 5 bases, and 20 bases lay between the germline ends. The CDR3 coding sequence is TGTGCCAGCAAGGGCCCTATGACAGTCGGGTATGGCTACACCTTC. Residues: CASKGPMTVGYGYTF.

This clone has just one count. This sequence joins TRBV19 and TRBJ2-7; 9 bases fit TRBD1. The CDR3 contains 14 residues. V lost 3 bases to trimming and J lost 3 bases; unmatched junction nucleotides: 3. The germline V gene encodes CDR1 LNHDA and CDR2 SQIVND (reference sequence). The CDR3 protein is CASSIGTGNYEQYF. Written as DNA, the CDR3 is TGTGCCAGTAGTATTGGGACAGGGAACTACGAGCAGTACTTC. Together with reference TRBV19 and TRBJ2-7, the CDR3 gives the full variable domain: DGGITQSPKYLFRKEGQNVTLSCEQNLNHDAMYWYRQDPGQGLRLIYYSQIVNDFQKGDIAEGYSVSREKKESFPLTVTSAQKNPTAFYLCASSIGTGNYEQYFGPGTRLTVT.

V is TRBV7-9 and J is TRBJ2-7; no firm D call. The V end was cut by 2 bases, the J end by 9 bases, with 11 bases between. CDR3 length: 12 residues. Germline CDR1 SEHNR, CDR2 FQNEAQ (reference sequence). CDR3 residues: CASSLPLLGQYF. DNA of the CDR3: TGTGCCAGCAGCTTACCCCTACTCGGGCAGTACTTC.

The chain carries TRBV19 and TRBJ2-3; 7 nucleotides agree with TRBD1. Germline-derived CDR1 and CDR2 are LNHDA and SQIVND (reference sequence). The CDR3 has 15 residues. Losses at the gene ends were 6 bases for V and 2 bases for J; bases not matched to a gene: 8. The CDR3 is CASSLLTGNTDTQYF. The CDR3 bases are TGTGCCAGTAGCCTCCTGACAGGGAACACAGATACGCAGTATTTT.

The V call is TRBV7-9, the J call TRBJ2-6; TRBD1 might be the D (5 bases). The germline V gene has CDR1 SEHNR and CDR2 FQNEAQ (reference sequence). The CDR3 totals 15 residues. V dropped 5 bases and J dropped 1 base, with 9 bases sitting between them. CDR3 DNA sequence: TGTGCCAGCAGCGTGACAGAGTCTGGGGCCAACGTCCTGACTTTC. The encoded protein is CASSVTESGANVLTF.

The rearrangement links TRBV27 to TRBJ1-2; 7 bases agree with TRBD1. The CDR3 is 12 amino acids. The germline V gene encodes CDR1 MNHEY and CDR2 SMNVEV (reference sequence). V shed 7 bases and J 8 bases; nucleotides not matched to a gene: 7. CDR3 bases: TGTGCCAGCAAAGAGGGGGCGGGGGGCTACACCTTC. It yields the protein CASKEGAGGYTF.

This clone was observed once. The chain couples TRBV4-1 to TRBJ2-3, with TRBD2 identical over 7 bases. Germline V gives CDR1 MGHRA, CDR2 YSYEKL. Trimming at V came to 0 bases and at J to 3 bases, leaving 9 bases not matched to a gene. CDR3 length: 17 residues. The chain's CDR3 is CASSQDLAGVTTDTQYF. The CDR3 nucleotides are TGCGCCAGCAGCCAAGATTTGGCGGGAGTAACTACAGATACGCAGTATTTT.

The chain has TRBV7-9 and TRBJ1-2; weak D call: TRBD1 (6 bases). Germline-derived CDR1 and CDR2 are SEHNR and FQNEAQ (reference sequence). Trimming shortened V by 10 bases and J by 6 bases, and 21 bases separated the two germline ends. The length of the CDR3 is 14 residues. The CDR3 sequence: CATVLQGLLDGYTF. CDR3 nucleotide sequence: TGTGCCACCGTTTTACAGGGATTACTGGATGGCTACACCTTC.

This chain links TRBV19 with TRBJ2-1; D call uncertain. CDR1 and CDR2 (germline): LNHDA, SQIVND (reference sequence). Trimming left V 3 bases short and J 5 bases short, with 8 bases between. There are 13 residues in the CDR3. CDR3 loop: CASSISQNNEQFF. The CDR3 DNA reads as TGTGCCAGTAGTATTAGCCAGAACAATGAGCAGTTCTTC.